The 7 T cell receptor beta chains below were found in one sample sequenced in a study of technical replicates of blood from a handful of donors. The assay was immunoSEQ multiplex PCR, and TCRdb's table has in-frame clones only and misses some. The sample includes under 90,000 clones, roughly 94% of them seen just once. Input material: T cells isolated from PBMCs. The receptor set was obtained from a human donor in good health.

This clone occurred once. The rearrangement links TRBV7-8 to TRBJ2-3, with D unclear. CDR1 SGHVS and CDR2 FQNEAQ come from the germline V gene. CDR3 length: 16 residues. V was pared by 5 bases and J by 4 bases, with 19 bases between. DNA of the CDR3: TGTGCCAGCAGCCCAATGGTTGGGCACACCTCAGATACGCAGTATTTT. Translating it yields CASSPMVGHTSDTQYF.

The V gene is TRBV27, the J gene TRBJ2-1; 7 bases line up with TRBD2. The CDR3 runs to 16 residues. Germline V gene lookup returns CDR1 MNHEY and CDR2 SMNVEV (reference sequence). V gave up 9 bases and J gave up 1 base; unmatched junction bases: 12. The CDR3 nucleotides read TGTGCCAGTGGTTTATCCCGCGGGGGATCCTACAATGAGCAGTTCTTC. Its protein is CASGLSRGGSYNEQFF.

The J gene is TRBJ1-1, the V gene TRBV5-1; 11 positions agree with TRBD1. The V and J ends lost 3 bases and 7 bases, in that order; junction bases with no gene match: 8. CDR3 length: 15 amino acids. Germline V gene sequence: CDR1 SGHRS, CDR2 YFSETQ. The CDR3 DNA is TGCGCCAGCAGCTCCGGGGACAGGGGGAGGGTTGAAGCTTTCTTT. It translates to CASSSGDRGRVEAFF.

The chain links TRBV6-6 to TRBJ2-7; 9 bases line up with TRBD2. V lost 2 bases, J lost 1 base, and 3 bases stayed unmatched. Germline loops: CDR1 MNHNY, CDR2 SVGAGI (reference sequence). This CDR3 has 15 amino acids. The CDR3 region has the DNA TGTGCCAGCAGTTACGATAGCGGGAGTTCCTACGAGCAGTACTTC. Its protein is CASSYDSGSSYEQYF.

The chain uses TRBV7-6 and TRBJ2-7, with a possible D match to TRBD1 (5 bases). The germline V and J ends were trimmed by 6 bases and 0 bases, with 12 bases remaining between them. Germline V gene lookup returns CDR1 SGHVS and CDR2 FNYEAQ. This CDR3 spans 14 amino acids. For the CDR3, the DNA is TGTGCCAGCAGTCGACAGTATAGCTCCTACGAGCAGTACTTC. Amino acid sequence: CASSRQYSSYEQYF.

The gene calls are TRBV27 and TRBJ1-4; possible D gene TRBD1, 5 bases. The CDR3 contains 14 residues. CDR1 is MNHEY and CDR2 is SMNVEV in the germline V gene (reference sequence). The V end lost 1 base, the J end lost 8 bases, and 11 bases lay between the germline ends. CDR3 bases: TGTGCCAGCAGTTTATGGAGGGGAGGAGAAAAACTGTTTTTT. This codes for CASSLWRGGEKLFF. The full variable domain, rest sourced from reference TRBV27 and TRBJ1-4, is EAQVTQNPRYLITVTGKKLTVTCSQNMNHEYMSWYRQDPGLGLRQIYYSMNVEVTDKGDVPEGYKVSRKEKRNFPLILESPSPNQTSLYFCASSLWRGGEKLFFGSGTQLSVL.

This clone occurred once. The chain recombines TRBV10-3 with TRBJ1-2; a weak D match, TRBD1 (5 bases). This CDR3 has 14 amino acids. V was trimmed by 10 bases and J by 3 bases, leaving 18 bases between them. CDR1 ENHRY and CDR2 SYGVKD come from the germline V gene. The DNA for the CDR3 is TGTGCCACCCCGTCCCGGGGGGAAGACTATGGCTACACCTTC. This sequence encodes CATPSRGEDYGYTF.